This is a list of T cell receptor beta chains from one sample in a study of cytomegalovirus exposure and HLA in healthy donors. The protocol was immunoSEQ multiplex PCR, while the TCRdb copy is restricted to in-frame clones and leaves out a portion. Among more than 95,000 clones listed, 9% to 10% were seen once. Material for sequencing was PBMCs. The receptors were gathered from a man aged 30 to 45 in good health and CMV-seronegative. The CDR3 runs from the conserved cysteine through the conserved F or W. D genes are given only for firm matches. Clone size is not always given. Where it is, it says once, few, many or a class for expanded clones.

J gene: TRBJ2-7; V gene: TRBV28; D gene: TRBD2; clone size: -; CDR3 protein: CASSLSSGNYEQYF; CDR3 DNA: TGTGCCAGCAGTTTATCTAGCGGGAACTACGAGCAGTACTTC
J gene: TRBJ2-5; V gene: TRBV19; D gene: TRBD2; clone size: few; CDR3 protein: CASSSGGWSRETQYF; CDR3 DNA: TGTGCCAGTAGTAGCGGGGGATGGTCGAGGGAGACCCAGTACTTC
J gene: TRBJ2-3; V gene: TRBV14; D gene: TRBD2; clone size: -; CDR3 protein: CASSQVFRAGTDTQYF; CDR3 DNA: TGTGCCAGCAGCCAAGTATTCAGAGCGGGGACAGATACGCAGTATTTT
J gene: TRBJ1-1; V gene: TRBV30; D gene: -; clone size: -; CDR3 protein: CAWSPGAFF; CDR3 DNA: TGTGCCTGGAGTCCCGGAGCTTTCTTT
J gene: TRBJ2-1; V gene: TRBV7-9; D gene: -; clone size: -; CDR3 protein: CASSSTSGMQAYNEQFF; CDR3 DNA: TGTGCCAGCAGCTCCACCTCTGGAATGCAGGCGTACAATGAGCAGTTCTTC
J gene: TRBJ2-7; V gene: TRBV19; D gene: -; clone size: -; CDR3 protein: CASSTIRDTGSYEQYF; CDR3 DNA: TGTGCCAGTAGTACGATCCGGGACACAGGCTCCTACGAGCAGTACTTC
J gene: TRBJ2-3; V gene: TRBV5-6; D gene: TRBD2; clone size: few; CDR3 protein: CASSSNTGLAGYTDTQYF; CDR3 DNA: TGTGCCAGCAGCTCGAACACGGGACTAGCGGGGTACACAGATACGCAGTATTTT
J gene: TRBJ2-5; V gene: TRBV4-3; D gene: TRBD2; clone size: -; CDR3 protein: CASSQDWTSGVQETQYF; CDR3 DNA: TGCGCCAGCAGCCAAGATTGGACTAGCGGGGTCCAAGAGACCCAGTACTTC
J gene: TRBJ2-7; V gene: TRBV9; D gene: -; clone size: few; CDR3 protein: CASSVGLGSYEQYF; CDR3 DNA: TGTGCCAGCAGCGTAGGCCTAGGATCCTACGAGCAGTACTTC
J gene: TRBJ2-5; V gene: TRBV5-4; D gene: -; clone size: few; CDR3 protein: CASRSGVCETQYF; CDR3 DNA: TGTGCCAGCAGGAGCGGCGTTTGCGAGACCCAGTACTTC
J gene: TRBJ2-1; V gene: TRBV6-4; D gene: TRBD2; clone size: few; CDR3 protein: CASSDSSAGGQILVF; CDR3 DNA: TGTGCCAGCAGTGACTCTTCAGCGGGAGGCCAGATTTTGGTCTTC
J gene: TRBJ2-5; V gene: TRBV9; D gene: -; clone size: -; CDR3 protein: CASSVSPEETQYF; CDR3 DNA: TGTGCCAGCAGCGTATCGCCAGAAGAGACCCAGTACTTC
J gene: TRBJ1-2; V gene: TRBV6-5; D gene: -; clone size: few; CDR3 protein: CASSTIEDSHYGYTF; CDR3 DNA: TGTGCCAGCAGTACGATTGAAGACAGTCACTATGGCTACACCTTC
J gene: TRBJ2-1; V gene: TRBV10-3; D gene: TRBD1; clone size: -; CDR3 protein: CATLGDRGYEQFF; CDR3 DNA: TGTGCCACTCTCGGGGACAGGGGCTATGAGCAGTTCTTC
J gene: TRBJ1-6; V gene: TRBV30; D gene: -; clone size: few; CDR3 protein: CAWSVRTDNSPLHF; CDR3 DNA: TGTGCCTGGAGTGTTAGGACAGATAATTCACCCCTCCACTTT
J gene: TRBJ2-2; V gene: TRBV30; D gene: -; clone size: few; CDR3 protein: CAWSILAYPGELFF; CDR3 DNA: TGTGCCTGGAGCATACTAGCATATCCCGGGGAGCTGTTTTTT
J gene: TRBJ2-3; V gene: TRBV30; D gene: TRBD1; clone size: few; CDR3 protein: CASDRGLTDTQYF; CDR3 DNA: TGTGCCTCCGACAGGGGGCTGACAGATACGCAGTATTTT
J gene: TRBJ1-2; V gene: TRBV7-2; D gene: -; clone size: few; CDR3 protein: CASSLQAGVDYGYTF; CDR3 DNA: TGTGCCAGCAGCTTGCAGGCAGGGGTGGATTATGGCTACACCTTC
J gene: TRBJ1-2; V gene: TRBV2; D gene: -; clone size: -; CDR3 protein: CASSEQGGYGYTF; CDR3 DNA: TGTGCCAGCAGTGAACAGGGCGGCTATGGCTACACCTTC
J gene: TRBJ1-1; V gene: TRBV18; D gene: -; clone size: few; CDR3 protein: CASSPEVAGTEAFF; CDR3 DNA: TGTGCCAGCTCACCAGAGGTGGCGGGCACTGAAGCTTTCTTT
J gene: TRBJ2-5; V gene: TRBV9; D gene: TRBD2; clone size: few; CDR3 protein: CASSPGRGGQETQYF; CDR3 DNA: TGTGCCAGCAGCCCTGGGCGGGGGGGCCAAGAGACCCAGTACTTC
J gene: TRBJ2-6; V gene: TRBV27; D gene: -; clone size: few; CDR3 protein: CASSRQTSPGANVLTF; CDR3 DNA: TGTGCCAGCAGTCGCCAGACTAGTCCTGGGGCCAACGTCCTGACTTTC
J gene: TRBJ1-2; V gene: TRBV28; D gene: -; clone size: few; CDR3 protein: CASSFPPSGGSGYTF; CDR3 DNA: TGTGCCAGCAGTTTCCCCCCTTCGGGGGGTTCTGGCTACACCTTC
J gene: TRBJ2-7; V gene: TRBV2; D gene: TRBD2; clone size: few; CDR3 protein: CASTEAGGLGEQYF; CDR3 DNA: TGTGCCAGCACTGAGGCGGGGGGCTTAGGCGAGCAGTACTTC
J gene: TRBJ1-2; V gene: TRBV27; D gene: TRBD1; clone size: -; CDR3 protein: CASSSGGQGRNGYTF; CDR3 DNA: TGTGCCAGCAGTTCAGGGGGACAGGGACGCAATGGCTACACCTTC
J gene: TRBJ2-3; V gene: TRBV6-4; D gene: TRBD2; clone size: few; CDR3 protein: CASSETSGGATDTQYF; CDR3 DNA: TGTGCCAGCAGTGAGACTAGCGGGGGGGCCACAGATACGCAGTATTTT
J gene: TRBJ2-7; V gene: TRBV29-1; D gene: -; clone size: -; CDR3 protein: CSVGDNEIHEQYF; CDR3 DNA: TGCAGCGTCGGGGACAACGAGATCCACGAGCAGTACTTC
J gene: TRBJ2-7; V gene: TRBV4-1; D gene: TRBD1; clone size: few; CDR3 protein: CASSQPTGVGPYEQYF; CDR3 DNA: TGCGCCAGCAGCCAACCAACAGGGGTAGGACCCTACGAGCAGTACTTC
J gene: TRBJ1-4; V gene: TRBV7-9; D gene: -; clone size: few; CDR3 protein: CASSLALGELNEKLFF; CDR3 DNA: TGTGCCAGCAGCTTAGCGTTAGGAGAGCTCAATGAAAAACTGTTTTTT
J gene: TRBJ2-2; V gene: TRBV18; D gene: -; clone size: few; CDR3 protein: CASSPDAYGELFF; CDR3 DNA: TGTGCCAGCTCACCCGATGCGTACGGGGAGCTGTTTTTT
J gene: TRBJ2-5; V gene: TRBV2; D gene: -; clone size: -; CDR3 protein: CASSERLVRRETQYF; CDR3 DNA: TGTGCCAGCAGTGAACGTCTCGTCAGGAGGGAGACCCAGTACTTC